The 19 T cell receptor beta chains below come from one sample, sequenced in a study of blood T cell repertoires in COVID-19. Sequenced by immunoSEQ multiplex PCR; TCRdb stores in-frame clones only, minus some. The sample yields about 120,000 clones, approximately 78% seen once. Input material: peripheral blood. These receptors came from a man in his 70s with acute or convalescent COVID-19.

The rearrangement links TRBV6-5 to TRBJ1-5; 8 positions match TRBD1. The CDR3 totals 13 residues. Per germline, CDR1 MNHEY and CDR2 SVGAGI. V trimming: 8 bases; J trimming: 5 bases; junction bases outside the gene matches: 5. CDR3 sequence reads: CASRGQGDQPQHF. The CDR3 DNA sequence: TGTGCCAGCCGCGGACAGGGCGATCAGCCCCAGCATTTT.

The J gene is TRBJ2-7, the V gene TRBV7-9; weak D call: TRBD1 (6 bases). The germline gives CDR1 SEHNR, CDR2 FQNEAQ (reference sequence). The CDR3 consists of 14 residues. The V end lost 5 bases, the J end lost 0 bases, and 11 bases lay between the germline ends. This CDR3 reads CASSQWGRSYEQYF. CDR3 nucleotides: TGTGCCAGCAGCCAATGGGGGCGCTCCTACGAGCAGTACTTC.

The V and J genes are TRBV5-1 and TRBJ2-1; TRBD2 might be the D (7 bases). Trimming removed 5 bases at V and 4 bases at J, with 13 bases between. The CDR3 has 14 amino acids. Germline-derived CDR1 and CDR2 are SGHRS and YFSETQ. The CDR3 spells CASSRGAGYNEQFF. CDR3 DNA: TGCGCCAGCAGTCGGGGGGCTGGATACAATGAGCAGTTCTTC.

This chain uses TRBV29-1 with TRBJ2-3; 11 bases map to TRBD2. CDR1 and CDR2 (germline): SQVTM, ANQGSEA. J was trimmed by 5 bases and V by 5 bases; bases with no gene match: 9. This CDR3 is built from 15 residues. The DNA for the CDR3 is TGCAGCGTTAGACATAGCGGGGGGGCGGTAGATACGCAGTATTTT. This sequence encodes CSVRHSGGAVDTQYF.

The CDR3 region is CATSFGQGAEAFF. The CDR3 nucleotides read TGTGCCACCAGTTTCGGACAGGGAGCTGAAGCTTTCTTT. This sequence joins TRBV24-1 and TRBJ1-1, with 8 nucleotides matching TRBD1. V shed 6 bases, J shed 6 bases, and the junction held 5 bases outside the gene matches. Germline CDR1 and CDR2: KGHDR and SFDVKD. The CDR3 runs to 13 residues.

This rearrangement joins TRBV28 to TRBJ1-6; maybe TRBD1 (5 bases). CDR1 and CDR2 from the germline V gene are MDHEN and SYDVKM. The germline V and J ends were trimmed by 3 bases and 0 bases, with 15 bases remaining between them. The CDR3 is 18 residues long. The CDR3 loop is CASSFPGSMSSYNSPLHF. CDR3 in DNA: TGTGCCAGCAGTTTTCCAGGGTCTATGAGCTCCTATAATTCACCCCTCCACTTT.

The chain carries TRBV19 and TRBJ1-5; a possible D gene is TRBD1 (5 bases). The germline V and J ends were trimmed by 3 bases and 0 bases, with 6 bases remaining between them. CDR1 LNHDA and CDR2 SQIVND come from the germline V gene (reference sequence). The CDR3 extends over 14 amino acids. CDR3: CASSMQGSNQPQHF. The CDR3 DNA follows: TGTGCCAGTAGTATGCAGGGTAGCAATCAGCCCCAGCATTTT.

V gene TRBV4-2 combines with J gene TRBJ1-1; 9 nucleotides match TRBD1. Unmatched junction bases numbered 4, after V lost 5 bases and J lost 3 bases. CDR1 is LGHNA and CDR2 is YNFKEQ in the germline V gene. The CDR3 consists of 14 residues. CDR3 amino acids: CASSSRTGDTEAFF. CDR3 DNA: TGTGCCAGCAGCTCGCGGACAGGGGACACTGAAGCTTTCTTT.

V gene TRBV28 combines with J gene TRBJ2-1, with TRBD2 matching over 11 bases. With V trimmed by 6 bases and J by 6 bases, 4 bases remained unmatched. The CDR3 runs to 14 residues. Germline V CDR1 and CDR2: MDHEN, SYDVKM. The CDR3 here is CASRGLAVGNEQFF. Here the CDR3 DNA reads TGTGCCAGCAGGGGACTAGCGGTGGGCAATGAGCAGTTCTTC.

The chain recombines TRBV9 with TRBJ2-1; the D gene is possibly TRBD2 (7 bases). Per the germline V gene, CDR1 is SGDLS and CDR2 is YYNGEE. V gave up 0 bases and J gave up 6 bases, with 13 bases separating them. This CDR3 spans 15 amino acids. For the CDR3, the DNA is TGTGCCAGCAGCGTAGAGGGGGGGATTCTCAATGAGCAGTTCTTC. Translation: CASSVEGGILNEQFF.

V usage is TRBV7-8 and J usage is TRBJ2-3; 9 nucleotides align to TRBD2. The germline gives CDR1 SGHVS, CDR2 FQNEAQ. J was trimmed by 1 base and V by 2 bases; bases with no gene match: 1. CDR3 length: 15 residues. The CDR3 protein is CASSLTSGRTDTQYF. The CDR3 DNA follows: TGTGCCAGCAGCTTAACTAGCGGGCGCACAGATACGCAGTATTTT.

This clone was seen only once. The chain joins TRBV29-1 to TRBJ1-1; D may be TRBD1 (5 bases). V was clipped by 4 bases and J by 1 base, with 10 bases between them. The CDR3 runs to 13 residues. Germline V gene lookup returns CDR1 SQVTM and CDR2 ANQGSEA. This CDR3 is CSVAPTGNTEAFF. In DNA form, the CDR3 reads TGCAGCGTTGCACCAACAGGGAACACTGAAGCTTTCTTT.

This sequence joins TRBV10-3 and TRBJ1-1; 8 nucleotides align to TRBD1. CDR3 size: 13 residues. The ends lost 7 bases at V and 4 bases at J; junction bases unmatched: 5. Looked up from germline, CDR1 is ENHRY and CDR2 is SYGVKD. CDR3 protein: CAITGQGGTEAFF. CDR3 coding DNA: TGTGCCATCACCGGACAGGGAGGCACTGAAGCTTTCTTT.

V gene TRBV6-4 combines with J gene TRBJ2-4; D is perhaps TRBD2 (5 bases). This CDR3 comprises 13 residues. Germline CDR1 is MRHNA and CDR2 is SNTAGT. With 8 bases removed from V and 8 bases from J, the gap between germline ends came to 16 bases. CDR3 sequence: CASSRDLQDIQYF. CDR3 nucleotide sequence: TGTGCCAGCTCACGGGATCTCCAAGACATTCAGTACTTC.

This sequence joins TRBV19 and TRBJ2-7; 14 nucleotides agree with TRBD2. Germline V gives CDR1 LNHDA, CDR2 SQIVND (reference sequence). Trimming cost V 5 bases and J 4 bases; bases outside gene matches: 4. The CDR3 spans 15 residues. The CDR3 loop is CASSVGLAGVYEQYF. The CDR3 DNA follows: TGTGCCAGTAGTGTGGGACTAGCGGGAGTATACGAGCAGTACTTC.

With regard to this clone: Other DNA variants within this sample encode the same CDR3. This chain connects TRBV7-9 to TRBJ2-3; D uncertain. V lost 1 base to trimming and J lost 2 bases, with 7 bases between them. Per germline, CDR1 SEHNR and CDR2 FQNEAQ (reference sequence). The CDR3 is 14 residues long. The CDR3 DNA is TGTGCCAGCAGCTTAGAAACATCCACAGATACGCAGTATTTT. Protein sequence: CASSLETSTDTQYF.

This clone was seen only a few times. This rearrangement joins TRBV5-1 to TRBJ2-3; possible D gene TRBD2, 6 bases. The CDR3 totals 13 residues. V gave up 0 bases and J gave up 6 bases, with 8 bases separating them. Germline V gene lookup returns CDR1 SGHRS and CDR2 YFSETQ. The CDR3 DNA reads as TGCGCCAGCAGCTTGGCCCGGGGGGATACGCAGTATTTT. It encodes CASSLARGDTQYF.

The V gene is TRBV3-1 (or the pseudogene TRBV3-2), the J gene TRBJ2-4, with TRBD1 matching over 7 bases. The CDR3 totals 15 residues. V trimming: 4 bases; J trimming: 6 bases; junction bases outside the gene matches: 9. Germline assignment: CDR1 LGHDT and CDR2 YNNKEL (reference sequence). CDR3 sequence: CASSRLGQERNIQYF. Written as DNA, the CDR3 is TGTGCCAGCAGCCGCCTTGGACAGGAGAGAAACATTCAGTACTTC.

There are a few counts of this clone. The J gene is TRBJ2-2, the V gene TRBV12-3 or TRBV12-4, with D possibly TRBD2 on 6 matching bases. Trimming cost V 5 bases and J 8 bases, with 12 bases left between them. The CDR3 has 13 residues. The DNA of the CDR3 is TGTGCCAGCAGTCAGACTAGTTATGGGGAGCTGTTTTTT. It encodes CASSQTSYGELFF.